The 22 T cell receptor beta chains below come from one sample, sequenced in a study of metastatic and nonmetastatic thyroid tumors. Thyroid surgery took place with no prior treatment in any patient. MiXCR reprocessed the PCR reads for TCRdb. The sample gives roughly 61,000 clones, approximately 4% of which show up once; about 20% is in the top ten. The material sequenced was blood. These receptors were taken from a female donor with papillary thyroid cancer or a benign thyroid nodule (not recorded which). Some clones in this sample may be carry-over from other donors' samples.

This chain connects TRBV28 to TRBJ2-7; either TRBD1 or TRBD2 may fit D (5 bases each). The ends were cut back, 7 bases at V and 5 bases at J, with 15 bases in the middle. The CDR3 totals 13 residues. Germline V gene lookup returns CDR1 MDHEN and CDR2 SYDVKM. Here the CDR3 reads CASTVQGVDEQYF. The CDR3 DNA sequence: TGTGCCAGCACAGTCCAGGGAGTCGACGAGCAGTACTTC.

In its sample, this clone was seen a few times. This rearrangement joins TRBV20-1 to TRBJ2-1; TRBD2 is a possible D gene (5 bases). Trimming took off 3 bases at V and 8 bases at J, with 23 bases between the two ends. The CDR3 has 16 amino acids. The germline gives CDR1 DFQATT, CDR2 SNEGSKA (reference sequence). In nucleotides, the CDR3 is TGCAGTGCTAGCCCCCGTCAGTGGGAGCTCAGATATGAGCAGTTCTTC. It is translated as CSASPRQWELRYEQFF.

Only a few counts were recorded for this clone. This chain links TRBV6-2 or TRBV6-3 with TRBJ1-5; TRBD1 is a possible D gene (5 bases). The CDR3 has 16 residues. Trimming shortened V by 5 bases and J by 0 bases, and 14 bases separated the two germline ends. CDR1 and CDR2 from the germline V gene are MNHEY and SVGEGT. The CDR3 is CASSGGGRASNQPQHF. The DNA of the CDR3 is TGTGCCAGCAGTGGGGGGGGACGGGCTAGCAATCAGCCCCAGCATTTT.

This clone was seen ten or more times. The J gene is TRBJ2-7, the V gene TRBV4-1, with D possibly matching TRBD2 (6 bases). The CDR3 length is 15 residues. Germline loops: CDR1 MGHRA, CDR2 YSYEKL. Trimming took 0 bases from V and 2 from J, leaving 11 bases between them. The CDR3 sequence is CASSQEQRAAYEQYF. The CDR3, as DNA: TGCGCCAGCAGCCAAGAACAGCGGGCCGCCTACGAGCAGTACTTC.

This clone was found many times. V usage is TRBV3-1 and J usage is TRBJ1-2; unclear D gene. CDR3 length equals 12 residues. The germline gives CDR1 LGHDT, CDR2 YNNKEL (reference sequence). Trimming shortened V by 3 bases and J by 7 bases, and 9 bases separated the two germline ends. CDR3 bases: TGTGCCAGCAGCCATCGGGCTTCTGGCTACACCTTC. It translates to CASSHRASGYTF.

The sample holds a few counts of this clone. The J gene is TRBJ1-4, the V gene TRBV6-1, with D unresolved. V lost 7 bases, J lost 8 bases, and 20 bases lay in between. Germline lookup yields CDR1 MNHNS and CDR2 SASEGT. The CDR3 is 15 amino acids. CDR3 DNA sequence: TGTGCCAGCACCCCAATGGCGGGGAAACTAGAAAAACTGTTTTTT. This gives the protein CASTPMAGKLEKLFF.

The chain couples TRBV15 to TRBJ1-6, with D hard to call. The CDR3 runs to 13 residues. Trimming removed 6 bases from V and 6 bases from J, with 9 bases in between. Germline CDR1 and CDR2: LNHNV and YYDKDF (reference sequence). The CDR3 loop reads CATRTELNSPLHF. In DNA form, the CDR3 reads TGTGCCACCAGGACGGAACTTAATTCACCCCTCCACTTT.

There are a few counts of this clone. The junction shows a germline mismatch at one end, possibly a read error. Here the CDR3 DNA reads TGTGCCAGCAGTCAAGGGGATGTGAACACTGAATCTTTCTTC. Its translation is CASSQGDVNTESFF. This rearrangement joins TRBV6-1 to TRBJ1-1; possible D gene TRBD1, 5 bases. Germline CDR1 MNHNS, CDR2 SASEGT. This CDR3 comprises 14 residues.

This rearrangement joins TRBV20-1 to TRBJ1-1; tentative D call: TRBD1 (5 bases). Germline CDR1 reads DFQATT; CDR2 reads SNEGSKA (reference sequence). The CDR3 length is 16 residues. V was pared by 3 bases and J by 7 bases, with 24 bases between. The CDR3 nucleotides are TGCAGTGCTAGGTGGTTCAGGGAGGGACTAACCATTGAAGCTTTCTTT. Encoded protein: CSARWFREGLTIEAFF.

This clone was observed many times. The chain joins TRBV6-1 to TRBJ1-2, with TRBD1 matching over 7 bases. Germline trimming cut 4 bases from V and 2 bases from J; bases unmatched to any gene: 1. Germline assignment: CDR1 MNHNS and CDR2 SASEGT. The CDR3 consists of 13 residues. The CDR3 reads CASSVTGNYGYTF. Here the CDR3 DNA reads TGTGCCAGCAGTGTGACAGGGAACTATGGCTACACCTTC.

Many counts were recorded for this clone. The rearrangement links TRBV14 to TRBJ2-2; D is unclear. Trimming removed 2 bases from V and 7 bases from J, with 17 bases in between. This CDR3 region has 16 residues. Germline CDR1 and CDR2: SGHDN and FVKESK. The CDR3 loop is CASSQRSAASGGELFF. The CDR3 bases are TGTGCCAGCAGCCAAAGGTCGGCGGCCTCTGGCGGGGAGCTGTTTTTT.

At least ten counts were recorded for this clone. The V call is TRBV20-1, the J call TRBJ1-5; perhaps TRBD1 as D (5 bases). This CDR3 is 17 amino acids long. Germline V gene lookup returns CDR1 DFQATT and CDR2 SNEGSKA (reference sequence). The V and J ends lost 6 bases and 6 bases respectively, with 27 bases between them. The DNA of the CDR3 is TGCAGTGCAATTTACCGAACTGGGACCCTAGGGAGTCAGCCCCAGCATTTT. This translates into CSAIYRTGTLGSQPQHF.

This clone was seen a few times. The chain couples TRBV5-8 to TRBJ1-2, with a possible D match to TRBD1 (5 bases). Trimming cost V 3 bases and J 9 bases, with 21 bases left between them. Germline loops: CDR1 SGHTS, CDR2 YDEGEE. CDR3 length: 15 amino acids. DNA of the CDR3: TGTGCCAGCAGCTCGCGGACCCTTAGGGGTGATTGCTACACCTTC. Its translation is CASSSRTLRGDCYTF.

This clone was seen only a few times. This chain uses TRBV6-1 with TRBJ1-2; D is undetermined. CDR1 MNHNS and CDR2 SASEGT come from the germline V gene. This CDR3 is built from 11 residues. The germline V and J ends were trimmed by 6 bases and 6 bases, with 8 bases remaining between them. The chain's CDR3 is CASSRVNGYTF. CDR3 in DNA: TGTGCCAGCAGCCGAGTCAATGGCTACACCTTC.

This clone has at least ten counts. This rearrangement joins TRBV6-5 to TRBJ1-5, with D uncertain. The V end lost 2 bases, the J end lost 8 bases, and 13 bases lay between the germline ends. Germline V gene lookup returns CDR1 MNHEY and CDR2 SVGAGI. The CDR3 extends over 14 amino acids. The CDR3 loop is CASSYAAPPEPQHF. The CDR3 bases are TGTGCCAGCAGTTACGCCGCCCCGCCTGAGCCCCAGCATTTT.

V is TRBV15 and J is TRBJ2-3; 9 bases fit TRBD1. From germline, CDR1 is LNHNV and CDR2 YYDKDF (reference sequence). The CDR3 contains 17 residues. V shed 3 bases, J shed 2 bases, and the junction held 9 bases outside the gene matches. The CDR3 DNA follows: TGTGCCACCAGCAGGGGGATAGGGACAGGGTTCACAGATACGCAGTATTTT. It specifies CATSRGIGTGFTDTQYF.

This clone was counted many times. The J gene is TRBJ2-7, the V gene TRBV28, with D perhaps matching TRBD1 (5 bases). Looked up from germline, CDR1 is MDHEN and CDR2 is SYDVKM. Trimming removed 7 bases at V and 2 bases at J, with 15 bases between. The CDR3 has 14 residues. The CDR3 coding sequence is TGTGCCAGCACAGGGCGGCCACCCCCCTACGAGCAGTACTTC. Encoded protein: CASTGRPPPYEQYF. The full variable domain, with the rest looked up from reference TRBV28 and TRBJ2-7, is DVKVTQSSRYLVKRTGEKVFLECVQDMDHENMFWYRQDPGLGLRLIYFSYDVKMKEKGDIPEGYSVSREKKERFSLILESASTNQTSMYLCASTGRPPPYEQYFGPGTRLTVT.

This clone was seen repeatedly, ten times or more. An end of the junction differs from the germline gene, which may be a read error. The chain combines TRBV3-1 with TRBJ1-1; D ambiguous. Germline CDR1 and CDR2: LGHDT and YNNKEL (reference sequence). The CDR3 length is 11 residues. In DNA form, the CDR3 reads TGTGCCAGCAACCAAGCTACAGAAGCTTTCTTT. It translates to CASNQATEAFF.

This clone was counted ten times or more. This chain uses TRBV14 with TRBJ2-3; no clear D gene. The germline gives CDR1 SGHDN, CDR2 FVKESK. Trimming took off 0 bases at V and 10 bases at J, with 11 bases between the two ends. The CDR3 covers 13 residues. The CDR3 nucleotides are TGTGCCAGCAGCCAAGAGCTAGAGGATCCGCAGTATTTT. Translated: CASSQELEDPQYF. Looking up the rest from reference TRBV14 and TRBJ2-3 gives the full variable domain: EAGVTQFPSHSVIEKGQTVTLRCDPISGHDNLYWYRRVMGKEIKFLLHFVKESKQDESGMPNNRFLAERTGGTYSTLKVQPAELEDSGVYFCASSQELEDPQYFGPGTRLTVL.

This chain joins TRBV11-2 and TRBJ1-6; perhaps TRBD1 as D (5 bases). V dropped 9 bases and J dropped 9 bases, with 18 bases sitting between them. The CDR3 runs to 14 residues. Per germline, CDR1 SGHAT and CDR2 FQNNGV. The CDR3 reads CASSLDSGLSPLHF. CDR3 coding DNA: TGTGCCAGTAGCCTCGACAGTGGGCTTTCACCCCTCCACTTT.

This clone was counted ten times or more. Possible read error: a much larger clone is one base away. Distinct nucleotide sequences in the sample also encode this CDR3. The V call is TRBV11-3, the J call TRBJ2-1, with a weak D call TRBD2 (6 bases). The germline V gene has CDR1 SGHNT and CDR2 YENEEA. The CDR3 covers 15 residues. For the CDR3, the DNA is TGCGCCAGCAGCCAGGTCGTTAGCGGATACAATGAGCAGTTCTTC. It yields the protein CASSQVVSGYNEQFF.

This clone showed up many times. The rearrangement joins TRBV5-1 to TRBJ2-2; TRBD1 matches at 8 bases. The CDR3 extends over 15 amino acids. Losses at the gene ends were 3 bases for V and 2 bases for J; bases not matched to a gene: 3. Germline-derived CDR1 and CDR2 are SGHRS and YFSETQ. The CDR3 here is CASSSGQVNTGELFF. The CDR3, as DNA: TGCGCCAGCAGCTCGGGACAGGTTAACACCGGGGAGCTGTTTTTT.